The 16 T cell receptor beta chains below come from one sample, sequenced in a study of T-cell memory formation after mild COVID-19 (dated by TCRdb to about 2021). Library preparation employed 5' RACE. Sequenced using an Illumina NovaSeq 6000. Using fastp at Q25 and MiXCR, TCRdb reprocessed the public reads and kept productive beta chains. Each entry merges the rows of one CDR3 protein and shows their most common DNA and genes. This sample is represented by about 190,000 distinct CDR3 sequences; 15% to 20% of them were singletons. 2% to 3% of the sample is taken by the ten largest. The specimen was PBMCs or a T cell subset sorted from them (not recorded which). These receptors originate from an adult woman who had mild COVID-19 (a few samples of this study predate the infection). The sample titles of this study are shuffled in the database, so cell type and time point are left out; the donor was told from shared clones.

CDR3 sequence reads: CASSPPDTYEQYF. CDR3 nucleotide sequence: TGTGCCAGCAGTCCGCCAGATACCTACGAGCAGTACTTC. The rearrangement uses TRBV12-3 or TRBV12-4 and TRBJ2-7; D gene uncertain. This CDR3 has 13 amino acids. V lost 5 bases and J 2 bases, leaving 10 bases between the germline ends.

This clonotype has a handful of counts. The chain is built from TRBV7-6 and TRBJ2-6; TRBD2 matches at 10 bases. Losses at the gene ends were 5 bases for V and 1 base for J; bases not matched to a gene: 11. Germline values: CDR1 SGHVS, CDR2 FNYEAQ. This CDR3 comprises 19 residues. CDR3 sequence (DNA): TGTGCCAGCAGCCCTCGCCCTAGCGGGAGTGTTTCTGGGGCCAACGTCCTGACTTTC. Protein: CASSPRPSGSVSGANVLTF.

DNA of the CDR3: TGCGCCAGCAGCCAAGCCTGGGGCGTAATTGAAGCTTTCTTT. Protein product: CASSQAWGVIEAFF. The chain joins TRBV4-3 to TRBJ1-1, with D possibly TRBD1 on 5 matching bases. The CDR3 extends over 14 amino acids. The V gene's germline CDR1 is LGHNA and CDR2 YSLEER. V was cut by 1 base and J by 7 bases, with 13 bases left in between.

This clonotype was detected only a few times. This rearrangement joins TRBV12-3 or TRBV12-4 to TRBJ2-3; 11 bases line up with TRBD2. V was clipped by 5 bases and J by 10 bases; unmatched bases: 14. The CDR3 extends over 16 amino acids. The CDR3 bases are TGTGCCAGCAGTCCCGACAGACTAGCGGGGCGGTCTGCGCAGTATTTT. It specifies CASSPDRLAGRSAQYF.

The chain couples TRBV5-6 to TRBJ1-2; a weak D match, TRBD1 (5 bases). The CDR3 totals 15 residues. The germline V gene has CDR1 SGHDT and CDR2 YYEEEE. V lost 1 base and J lost 5, with 15 bases in between. DNA of the CDR3: TGTGCCAGCAGCTTGCCCTACGAGGGGCGGTATGGCTACACCTTC. This gives the protein CASSLPYEGRYGYTF.

This clonotype was counted a few times. The chain has TRBV18 and TRBJ1-5; perhaps TRBD1 as D (6 bases). The CDR3 contains 18 residues. In germline, CDR1 is KGHSH, CDR2 LQKENI. Trimming left V 2 bases short and J 0 bases short, with 17 bases between. The CDR3 loop reads CASSPRDILGISNQPQHF. The CDR3 coding sequence is TGTGCCAGCTCACCAAGGGACATATTAGGAATTAGCAATCAGCCCCAGCATTTT. Using reference TRBV18 and TRBJ1-5 for the parts outside the CDR3, the full variable domain is NAGVMQNPRHLVRRRGQEARLRCSPMKGHSHVYWYRQLPEEGLKFMVYLQKENIIDESGMPKERFSAEFPKEGPSILRIQQVVRGDSAAYFCASSPRDILGISNQPQHFGDGTRLSIL.

The chain is built from TRBV6-2 or TRBV6-3 and TRBJ2-7; D gene ambiguous. The germline CDR1 and CDR2 sequences are MNHEY and SVGEGT. V was cut by 3 bases and J by 1 base, with 7 bases left in between. This CDR3 comprises 13 residues. The CDR3 here is CASSYASSYEQYF. As DNA, the CDR3 is TGTGCCAGCAGTTATGCCTCATCCTACGAGCAGTACTTC.

The V and J genes are TRBV5-1 and TRBJ2-6; D not certain. There are 15 residues in the CDR3. Germline CDR1 reads SGHRS; CDR2 reads YFSETQ. Trimming took off 1 base at V and 2 bases at J, with 7 bases between the two ends. Written as DNA, the CDR3 is TGCGCCAGCAGCTTGCGGGTGGCTGGGGCCAACGTCCTGACTTTC. Amino acid sequence: CASSLRVAGANVLTF.

The CDR3 loop is CASSQLAGVGNEQFF. In nucleotides, the CDR3 is TGCGCCAGCAGCCAACTAGCGGGAGTCGGCAATGAGCAGTTCTTC. The gene calls are TRBV4-3 and TRBJ2-1, with 10 positions matching TRBD2. Looked up from germline, CDR1 is LGHNA and CDR2 is YSLEER. There are 15 residues in the CDR3. With V trimmed by 2 bases and J by 6 bases, 4 bases remained unmatched.

The chain employs TRBV7-3 and TRBJ2-1; TRBD2 matches 14 bases. Per the germline V gene, CDR1 is SGHTA and CDR2 is FQGTGA. CDR3 size: 15 residues. Losses at the gene ends were 5 bases for V and 8 bases for J; bases not matched to a gene: 5. The CDR3, as DNA: TGTGCCAGCAGCGAGGGACTAGCGGGAGCCCATGAGCAGTTCTTC. Residues: CASSEGLAGAHEQFF.

This clonotype was recorded a few times. In DNA form, the CDR3 reads TGTGCCAGCAGTTTATTCGGCCGGGAGCTGTTTTTT. Its translation: CASSLFGRELFF. This chain uses TRBV27 with TRBJ2-2; no firm D call. V was pared by 1 base and J by 9 bases, with 6 bases between. This CDR3 region has 12 residues. The germline V gene encodes CDR1 MNHEY and CDR2 SMNVEV (reference sequence).

The J gene is TRBJ2-5, the V gene TRBV28, with D perhaps given as TRBD1 or TRBD2 (5 bases each). Germline V lookup: CDR1 MDHEN, CDR2 SYDVKM. The CDR3 covers 14 residues. The V and J ends lost 2 bases and 4 bases respectively, with 11 bases between them. DNA of the CDR3: TGTGCCAGCAGTTTAGGGGGAATGAGAGAGACCCAGTACTTC. Translated: CASSLGGMRETQYF.

This clonotype has just a few counts. The rearrangement links TRBV7-3 to TRBJ2-1; the D gene is possibly TRBD2 (6 bases). Between the trimmed V and J ends, which lost 5 bases and 3 bases, there was a span of 17 bases. Germline V gene lookup returns CDR1 SGHTA and CDR2 FQGTGA. The CDR3 consists of 16 residues. CDR3 sequence (DNA): TGTGCCAGCAGCCCCAAGGCGGGGAGAAACTACAATGAGCAGTTCTTC. It specifies CASSPKAGRNYNEQFF.

V is TRBV18 and J is TRBJ2-3; tentatively, D is TRBD2 (5 bases). Per germline, CDR1 KGHSH and CDR2 LQKENI. There are 15 residues in the CDR3. V lost 3 bases, J lost 1 base, and 11 bases lay in between. In DNA, the CDR3 is TGTGCCAGCTCACCTACTAGAGCCGGCACAGATACGCAGTATTTT. The encoded protein is CASSPTRAGTDTQYF.

This rearrangement joins TRBV11-3 to TRBJ2-1, with 12 bases fitting TRBD2. Trimming removed 7 bases from V and 13 bases from J; junction bases left unmatched: 2. Germline V CDR1 and CDR2: SGHNT, YENEEA. The CDR3 spans 11 residues. CDR3 residues: CASTSGRAQFF. CDR3 coding DNA: TGTGCCAGCACTAGCGGGAGGGCTCAGTTCTTC.

The chain links TRBV12-3 or TRBV12-4 to TRBJ2-1; tentatively, D is TRBD2 (6 bases). CDR3 length equals 16 residues. V dropped 8 bases and J dropped 3 bases, with 20 bases sitting between them. The CDR3 bases are TGTGCCAGCTCAATAGGGACTTCCCTTTACTACAATGAGCAGTTCTTC. As protein: CASSIGTSLYYNEQFF.